Ten or more counts support the clone carrying this TCR beta chain. Germline lookup yields CDR1 MNHEY and CDR2 SVGAGI. The CDR3 consists of 17 residues. The V end lost 6 bases, the J end lost 7 bases, and 24 bases lay between the germline ends. The data derive from a study of T cells after yellow fever vaccination. TCRdb re-called the 5' RACE reads through MiXCR, storing one row per CDR3 protein. Of under 55,000 distinct CDR3 sequences detected, about 7% appear once; the ten largest clones hold approximately 16%. The chain combines TRBV6-5 with TRBJ2-2, with TRBD2 as a possible D gene (5 bases). The starting material was CD8+ T cells not binding an NS4B(214-222) dextramer, sorted from PBMCs, obtained 45 days after the yellow fever booster vaccination. This sequence originates from a man younger than 45 who received the YFV17D yellow fever vaccine. The CDR3 DNA reads TGTGCCAGCAGCTTACGAGAGGGTCCGGTGGCGGGCGGGGAGCTGTTTTTT. Translation gives CASSLREGPVAGGELFF.